Below, 7 T cell receptor beta chains from the same sample are listed, as sequenced in a study of blood T cell repertoires in COVID-19. Assay used: immunoSEQ multiplex PCR; TCRdb lists only in-frame clones, some missing. The sample includes 200,000 to 250,000 clones, just over 90% of them seen just once. Source material: peripheral blood. All receptors come from a man aged 30 to 39 with acute or convalescent COVID-19.

This chain links TRBV10-2 with TRBJ1-2; unclear D gene. The CDR3 runs 14 residues. Looked up from germline, CDR1 is WSHSY and CDR2 is SAAADI. Deletions cut 0 bases from V and 7 bases from J, with 12 bases between. The CDR3 loop reads CASSESRVVPGYTF. The CDR3 DNA reads as TGCGCCAGCAGTGAGTCCCGAGTTGTCCCTGGCTACACCTTC.

The chain has TRBV19 and TRBJ2-2; D not certain. Trimming pared 4 bases from V and 1 base from J, leaving 4 bases between. Per the germline V gene, CDR1 is LNHDA and CDR2 is SQIVND (reference sequence). The CDR3 runs to 13 residues. The CDR3 DNA is TGTGCCAGTAGTAAACAGAACACCGGGGAGCTGTTTTTT. Its protein product is CASSKQNTGELFF.

V usage is TRBV6-5 and J usage is TRBJ2-3, with D possibly matching TRBD1 (6 bases). The germline CDR1 and CDR2 sequences are MNHEY and SVGAGI. This CDR3 comprises 13 residues. V lost 6 bases, J lost 4 bases, and 11 bases lay in between. CDR3 sequence (DNA): TGTGCCAGCAGGCGACCAGGGGCAGATACGCAGTATTTT. The encoded protein is CASRRPGADTQYF.

This chain uses TRBV29-1 with TRBJ2-1; D ambiguous. Germline V lookup: CDR1 SQVTM, CDR2 ANQGSEA. CDR3 length: 12 amino acids. V was clipped by 4 bases and J by 5 bases, with 9 bases between them. This CDR3 reads CSVGRNDNEQFF. DNA of the CDR3: TGCAGCGTTGGGAGAAATGACAATGAGCAGTTCTTC.

The chain has TRBV27 and TRBJ1-3; D uncertain. This CDR3 is 14 amino acids long. The V gene's germline CDR1 is MNHEY and CDR2 SMNVEV (reference sequence). Trimming took 5 bases from V and 3 from J, leaving 11 bases between them. In nucleotides, the CDR3 is TGTGCCAGCAGTCAGGATAGTTATGGAAACACCATATATTTT. Its protein product is CASSQDSYGNTIYF.

This chain connects TRBV6-5 to TRBJ2-1; possible D gene TRBD1, 6 bases. V lost 0 bases and J lost 0, with 6 bases in between. The CDR3 is 15 amino acids. Per the germline V gene, CDR1 is MNHEY and CDR2 is SVGAGI. The CDR3 DNA reads TGTGCCAGCAGTTACTCCAGGGGCTCCTACAATGAGCAGTTCTTC. The encoded protein is CASSYSRGSYNEQFF.

This chain joins TRBV19 and TRBJ2-2; no clear D. Trimming cost V 6 bases and J 6 bases, with 11 bases left between them. The CDR3 is 13 amino acids. Germline V gives CDR1 LNHDA, CDR2 SQIVND (reference sequence). The CDR3 DNA follows: TGTGCCAGTAGGCCCGGTTTGGCCGGGGAGCTGTTTTTT. Encoded protein: CASRPGLAGELFF.